This T cell receptor beta chain was captured by sequencing in a study of blood T cell repertoires in COVID-19. Study as a whole: PBMCs, B-cell-depleted T cells, or T cells provided the cDNA or gDNA that made up the material.

This CDR3 contains 19 residues. Trimming pared 4 bases from V and 3 bases from J, leaving 22 bases between. The germline CDR1 and CDR2 sequences are KGHSH and LQKENI. Profiled with immunoSEQ multiplex PCR; TCRdb holds only in-frame clones, not every one. The sample has about 84,000 clones, around 82% seen once. This receptor was obtained from a man aged 80 or over with active or convalescent COVID-19. The sequencing sample was made of peripheral blood. The rearrangement joins TRBV18 to TRBJ2-6; TRBD1 is a possible D gene (5 bases). For the CDR3, the DNA is TGTGCCAGCTCACTTCTCTTCCGAGACAGCGCTGGTGGGGCCAACGTCCTGACTTTC. Its protein is CASSLLFRDSAGGANVLTF.